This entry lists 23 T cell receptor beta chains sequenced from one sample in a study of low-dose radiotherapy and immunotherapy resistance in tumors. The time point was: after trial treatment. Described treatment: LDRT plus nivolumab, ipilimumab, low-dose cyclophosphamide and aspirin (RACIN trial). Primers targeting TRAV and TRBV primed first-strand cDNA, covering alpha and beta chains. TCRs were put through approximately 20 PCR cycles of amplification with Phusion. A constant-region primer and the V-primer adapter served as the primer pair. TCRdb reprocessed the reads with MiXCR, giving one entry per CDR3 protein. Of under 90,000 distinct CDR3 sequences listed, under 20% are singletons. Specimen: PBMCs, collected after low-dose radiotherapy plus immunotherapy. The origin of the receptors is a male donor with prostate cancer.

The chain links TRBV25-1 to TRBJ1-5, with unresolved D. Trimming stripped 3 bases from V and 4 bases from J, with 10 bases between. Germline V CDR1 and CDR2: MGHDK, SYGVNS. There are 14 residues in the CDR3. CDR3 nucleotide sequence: TGTGCCAGCAGTGAGTACGGCCAAAATCAGCCCCAGCATTTT. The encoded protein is CASSEYGQNQPQHF.

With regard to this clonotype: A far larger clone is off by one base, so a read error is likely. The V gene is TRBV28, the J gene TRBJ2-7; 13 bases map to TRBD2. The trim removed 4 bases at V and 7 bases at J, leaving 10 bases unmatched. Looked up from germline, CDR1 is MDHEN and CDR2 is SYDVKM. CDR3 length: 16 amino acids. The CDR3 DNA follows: TGTGCCAGCAGTTCCACTGGACTAGCGGGAGTCGATGAGCAGTACTTC. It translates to CASSSTGLAGVDEQYF.

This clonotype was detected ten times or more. CDR3 coding DNA: TGTGCCAGCAGCTTCGGACTATATTACAATGAGCAGTTCTTC. Its protein product is CASSFGLYYNEQFF. V and J are TRBV7-9 and TRBJ2-1, with a possible D match to TRBD2 (6 bases). Germline lookup yields CDR1 SEHNR and CDR2 FQNEAQ (reference sequence). The CDR3 is made up of 14 amino acids. Trimming cost V 3 bases and J 4 bases, with 10 bases left between them.

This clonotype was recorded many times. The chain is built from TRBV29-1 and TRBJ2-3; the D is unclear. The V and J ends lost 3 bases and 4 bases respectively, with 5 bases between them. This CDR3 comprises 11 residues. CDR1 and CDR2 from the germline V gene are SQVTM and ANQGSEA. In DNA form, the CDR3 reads TGCAGCGTTGATTTGGCAGATACGCAGTATTTT. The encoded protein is CSVDLADTQYF.

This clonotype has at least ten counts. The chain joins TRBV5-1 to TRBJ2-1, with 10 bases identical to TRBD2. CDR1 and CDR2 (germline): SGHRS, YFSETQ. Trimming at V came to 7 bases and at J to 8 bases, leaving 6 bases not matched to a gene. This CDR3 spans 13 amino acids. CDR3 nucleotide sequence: TGCGCCAGCGCCGCTAGCGGGAGTTATGAGCAGTTCTTC. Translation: CASAASGSYEQFF.

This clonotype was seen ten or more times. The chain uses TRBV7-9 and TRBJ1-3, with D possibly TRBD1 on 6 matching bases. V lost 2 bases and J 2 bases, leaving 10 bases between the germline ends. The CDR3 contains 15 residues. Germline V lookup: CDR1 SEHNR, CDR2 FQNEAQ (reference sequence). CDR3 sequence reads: CASSLRTETGNTIYF. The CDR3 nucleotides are TGTGCCAGCAGCTTACGGACAGAGACTGGAAACACCATATATTTT.

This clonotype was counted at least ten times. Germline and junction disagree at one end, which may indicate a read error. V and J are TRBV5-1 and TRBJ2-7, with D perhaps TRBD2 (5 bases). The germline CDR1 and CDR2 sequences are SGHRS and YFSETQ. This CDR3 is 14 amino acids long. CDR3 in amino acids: CASSLAGVSYEQYF. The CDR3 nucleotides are TGTGCCAGCAGCTTGGCCGGGGTCTCCTACGAGCAGTACTTC.

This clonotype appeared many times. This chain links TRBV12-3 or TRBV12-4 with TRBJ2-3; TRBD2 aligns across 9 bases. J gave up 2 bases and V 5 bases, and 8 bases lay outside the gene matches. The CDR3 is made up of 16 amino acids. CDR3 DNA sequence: TGTGCCAGCAGTAGAGATAGCGGGAGCCCCACAGATACGCAGTATTTT. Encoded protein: CASSRDSGSPTDTQYF.

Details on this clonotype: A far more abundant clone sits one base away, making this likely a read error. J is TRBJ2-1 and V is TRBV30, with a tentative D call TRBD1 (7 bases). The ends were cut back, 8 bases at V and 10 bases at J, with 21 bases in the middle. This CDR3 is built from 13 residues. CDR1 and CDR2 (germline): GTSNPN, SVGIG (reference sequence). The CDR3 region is CATQGSGVYEQFF. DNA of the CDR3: TGTGCCACACAGGGGTCGGGGGTCTACGAGCAGTTCTTC.

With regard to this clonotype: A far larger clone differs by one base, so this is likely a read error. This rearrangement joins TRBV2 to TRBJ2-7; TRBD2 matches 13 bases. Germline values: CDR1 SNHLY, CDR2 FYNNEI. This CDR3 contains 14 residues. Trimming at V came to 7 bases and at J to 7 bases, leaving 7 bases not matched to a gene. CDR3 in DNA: TGTGCCAGCACCGAAGGGGGACTAGCGGGAGAGCAGTACTTC. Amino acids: CASTEGGLAGEQYF.

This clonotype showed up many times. Here the CDR3 DNA reads TGCAGCGTCGCCTTGAGCGCAAAAGAGACCCAGTACTTC. It is translated as CSVALSAKETQYF. The V gene is TRBV29-1, the J gene TRBJ2-5; D unresolved. The CDR3 is made up of 13 amino acids. Germline V gene data show CDR1 as SQVTM and CDR2 as ANQGSEA. V was trimmed by 6 bases and J by 3 bases, leaving 14 bases between them.

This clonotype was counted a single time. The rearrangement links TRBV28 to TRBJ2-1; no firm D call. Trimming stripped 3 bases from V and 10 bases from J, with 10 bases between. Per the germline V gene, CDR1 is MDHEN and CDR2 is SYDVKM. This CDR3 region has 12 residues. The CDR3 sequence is CASSLSLGEQFF. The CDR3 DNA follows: TGTGCCAGCAGTTTGTCCTTAGGGGAGCAGTTCTTC.

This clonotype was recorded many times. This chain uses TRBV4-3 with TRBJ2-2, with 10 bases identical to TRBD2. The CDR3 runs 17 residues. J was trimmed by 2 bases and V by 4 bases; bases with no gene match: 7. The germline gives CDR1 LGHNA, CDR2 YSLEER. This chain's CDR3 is CASSRRLAGVNTGELFF. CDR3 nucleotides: TGCGCCAGCAGCCGCCGGCTAGCGGGAGTCAACACCGGGGAGCTGTTTTTT.

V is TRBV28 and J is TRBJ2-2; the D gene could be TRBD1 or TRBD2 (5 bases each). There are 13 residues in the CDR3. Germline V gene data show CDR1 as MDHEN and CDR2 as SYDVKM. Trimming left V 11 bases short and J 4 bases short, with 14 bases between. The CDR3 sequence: CASYTGATGELFF. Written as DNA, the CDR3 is TGTGCCTCGTACACCGGGGCCACCGGGGAGCTGTTTTTT.

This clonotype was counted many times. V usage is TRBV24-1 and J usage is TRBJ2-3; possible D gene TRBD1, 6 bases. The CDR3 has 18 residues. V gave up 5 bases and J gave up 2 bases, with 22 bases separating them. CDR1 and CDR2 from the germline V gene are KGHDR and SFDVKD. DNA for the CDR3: TGTGCCACCAGTGCCCCCGGAGCCCCGGGACAACCCACAGATACGCAGTATTTT. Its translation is CATSAPGAPGQPTDTQYF.

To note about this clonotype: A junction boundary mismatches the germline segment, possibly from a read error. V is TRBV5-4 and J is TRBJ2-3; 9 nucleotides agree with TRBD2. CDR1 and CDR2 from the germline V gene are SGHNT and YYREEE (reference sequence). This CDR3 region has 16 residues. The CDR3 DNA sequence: TGTGCCTGCAGCTTGGAAGCTAGCGGGATGACAGATACGCAGTATTTT. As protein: CACSLEASGMTDTQYF.

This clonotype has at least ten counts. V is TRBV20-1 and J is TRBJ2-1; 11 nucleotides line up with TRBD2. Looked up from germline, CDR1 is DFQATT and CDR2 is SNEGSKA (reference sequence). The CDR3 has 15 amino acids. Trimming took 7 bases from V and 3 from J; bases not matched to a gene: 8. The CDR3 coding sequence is TGCAGTGGAAAGTATAGCGGGAGGGGCTACAATGAGCAGTTCTTC. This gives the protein CSGKYSGRGYNEQFF.

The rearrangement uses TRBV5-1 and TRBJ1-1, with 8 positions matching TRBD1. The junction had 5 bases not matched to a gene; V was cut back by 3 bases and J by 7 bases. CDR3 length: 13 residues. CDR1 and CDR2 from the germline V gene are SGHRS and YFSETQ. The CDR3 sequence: CASSWGTGLEAFF. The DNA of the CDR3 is TGCGCCAGCAGCTGGGGGACAGGCCTTGAAGCTTTCTTT.

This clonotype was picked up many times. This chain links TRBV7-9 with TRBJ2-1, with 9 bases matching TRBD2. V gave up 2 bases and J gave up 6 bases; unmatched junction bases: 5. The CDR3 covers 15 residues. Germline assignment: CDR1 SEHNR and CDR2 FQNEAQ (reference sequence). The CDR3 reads CASSLIAGGPNEQFF. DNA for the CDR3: TGTGCCAGCAGCTTAATCGCGGGAGGGCCCAATGAGCAGTTCTTC.

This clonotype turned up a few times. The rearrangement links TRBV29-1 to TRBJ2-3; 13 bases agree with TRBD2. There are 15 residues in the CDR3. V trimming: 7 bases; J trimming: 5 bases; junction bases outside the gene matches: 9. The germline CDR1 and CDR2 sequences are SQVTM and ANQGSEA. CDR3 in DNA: TGCAGCGCCCGAGGGACTAGCGGGATCGGAGATACGCAGTATTTT. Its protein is CSARGTSGIGDTQYF.

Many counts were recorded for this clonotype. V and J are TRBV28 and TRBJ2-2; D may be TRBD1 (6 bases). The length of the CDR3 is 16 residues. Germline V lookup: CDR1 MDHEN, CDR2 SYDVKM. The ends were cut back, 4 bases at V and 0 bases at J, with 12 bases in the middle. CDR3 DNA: TGTGCCAGCAGTTGGCTTGGGGGCTCGAACACCGGGGAGCTGTTTTTT. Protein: CASSWLGGSNTGELFF. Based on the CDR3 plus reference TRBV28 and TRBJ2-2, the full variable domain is DVKVTQSSRYLVKRTGEKVFLECVQDMDHENMFWYRQDPGLGLRLIYFSYDVKMKEKGDIPEGYSVSREKKERFSLILESASTNQTSMYLCASSWLGGSNTGELFFGEGSRLTVL.

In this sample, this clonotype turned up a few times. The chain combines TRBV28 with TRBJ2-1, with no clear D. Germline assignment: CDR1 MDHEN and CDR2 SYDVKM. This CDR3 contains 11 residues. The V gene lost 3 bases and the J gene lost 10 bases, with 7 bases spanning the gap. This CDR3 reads CASSLSYEQFF. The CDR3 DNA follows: TGTGCCAGCAGTTTGTCCTACGAGCAGTTCTTC.

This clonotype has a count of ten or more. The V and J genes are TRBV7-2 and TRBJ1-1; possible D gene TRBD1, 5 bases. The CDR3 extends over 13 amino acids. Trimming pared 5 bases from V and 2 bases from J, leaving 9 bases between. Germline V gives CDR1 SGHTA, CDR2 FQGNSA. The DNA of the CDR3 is TGTGCCAGCAGCACACGGGACAACACTGAAGCTTTCTTT. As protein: CASSTRDNTEAFF.